These 10 T cell receptor beta chains originate from one sample sequenced in a study of graft-versus-host responses after intestinal transplantation. Clones were sequenced by immunoSEQ multiplex PCR, and TCRdb holds only the in-frame ones, with some missing. The sample has 80,000 to 95,000 clones, about 88% seen once. No antigens are known for them. The sequencing here drew on unstimulated CD4+ T cells sorted from spleen or lymph node cells, taken before transplant. The receptors here all came from a human donor who was the organ donor for an intestinal transplant.

The chain carries TRBV6-1 and TRBJ2-1; 11 bases map to TRBD1. Looked up from germline, CDR1 is MNHNS and CDR2 is SASEGT. Trimming cost V 7 bases and J 5 bases; bases outside gene matches: 7. The CDR3 is made up of 15 amino acids. DNA of the CDR3: TGTGCCAGCAAGACCGGGACAGGGGGGGACAATGAGCAGTTCTTC. Translated: CASKTGTGGDNEQFF.

The rearrangement links TRBV4-2 to TRBJ2-1; D not certain. CDR1 LGHNA and CDR2 YNFKEQ come from the germline V gene. This CDR3 region has 19 residues. With 1 base removed from V and 5 bases from J, the gap between germline ends came to 24 bases. CDR3 protein: CASSQVRNSYPLGHNEQFF. In nucleotides, the CDR3 is TGTGCCAGCAGCCAAGTCCGAAACTCCTACCCCTTGGGCCACAATGAGCAGTTCTTC.

In this sample, this clone turned up once. The V and J genes are TRBV19 and TRBJ1-5; D unresolved. Trimming shortened V by 3 bases and J by 0 bases, and 9 bases separated the two germline ends. CDR1 is LNHDA and CDR2 is SQIVND in the germline V gene (reference sequence). This CDR3 is built from 15 residues. The CDR3 DNA reads TGTGCCAGTAGTATCCGCGGTGATAGCAATCAGCCCCAGCATTTT. This translates into CASSIRGDSNQPQHF.

This chain uses TRBV5-1 with TRBJ2-5; 14 nucleotides agree with TRBD2. The germline gives CDR1 SGHRS, CDR2 YFSETQ. This CDR3 contains 17 residues. V lost 3 bases, J lost 2 bases, and 6 bases stayed unmatched. The CDR3 DNA is TGCGCCAGCAGCTGGCCCCGGACTAGCGGGGGGCAAGAGACCCAGTACTTC. Amino acid sequence: CASSWPRTSGGQETQYF.

The chain uses TRBV29-1 and TRBJ2-1; maybe TRBD2 (6 bases). V was trimmed by 6 bases and J by 10 bases, leaving 16 bases between them. Germline-derived CDR1 and CDR2 are SQVTM and ANQGSEA. This CDR3 comprises 12 residues. CDR3 loop: CSVQEDAGEQFF. CDR3 nucleotide sequence: TGCAGCGTCCAGGAGGACGCGGGGGAGCAGTTCTTC.

The rearrangement joins TRBV19 to TRBJ1-2; D might be TRBD1 (6 bases). Germline-derived CDR1 and CDR2 are LNHDA and SQIVND (reference sequence). The CDR3 has 12 residues. The ends were cut back, 10 bases at V and 8 bases at J, with 17 bases in the middle. CDR3 nucleotides: TGTGCCAAAAAGCCGGGGGGCGAAGGCTACACCTTC. It yields the protein CAKKPGGEGYTF.

The CDR3 reads CASSVDSVYGYTF. The CDR3, as DNA: TGTGCCAGCAGTGTGGACAGCGTCTATGGCTACACCTTC. The rearrangement joins TRBV2 to TRBJ1-2; weak D call: TRBD1 (6 bases). CDR3 size: 13 residues. V dropped 4 bases and J dropped 4 bases, with 10 bases sitting between them. Germline lookup yields CDR1 SNHLY and CDR2 FYNNEI.

The rearrangement links TRBV5-6 to TRBJ1-5, with D unclear. The germline V gene encodes CDR1 SGHDT and CDR2 YYEEEE. The CDR3 runs 16 residues. Between the trimmed V and J ends, which lost 0 bases and 3 bases, there was a span of 13 bases. CDR3 DNA sequence: TGTGCCAGCAGCTTGGGTGGAGGCAGCTTCAATCAGCCCCAGCATTTT. Its protein product is CASSLGGGSFNQPQHF. The full variable domain, completed using reference TRBV5-6 and TRBJ1-5, is DAGVTQSPTHLIKTRGQQVTLRCSPKSGHDTVSWYQQALGQGPQFIFQYYEEEERQRGNFPDRFSGHQFPNYSSELNVNALLLGDSALYLCASSLGGGSFNQPQHFGDGTRLSIL.

Here the CDR3 reads CASGDIDDAEAFF. CDR3 DNA sequence: TGTGCCAGCGGGGACATAGATGACGCTGAAGCTTTCTTT. The rearrangement links TRBV7-2 to TRBJ1-1, with a weak D call TRBD1 (6 bases). From germline, CDR1 is SGHTA and CDR2 FQGNSA. V lost 8 bases to trimming and J lost 6 bases, with 16 bases between them. The length of the CDR3 is 13 residues.

The chain uses TRBV14 and TRBJ2-5; TRBD1 is a possible D gene (6 bases). CDR3 length equals 11 residues. With 6 bases removed from V and 7 bases from J, the gap between germline ends came to 9 bases. Germline CDR1 is SGHDN and CDR2 is FVKESK. CDR3 region: CASRQGLTQYF. The CDR3 nucleotides read TGTGCCAGCAGACAGGGCCTGACCCAGTACTTC.